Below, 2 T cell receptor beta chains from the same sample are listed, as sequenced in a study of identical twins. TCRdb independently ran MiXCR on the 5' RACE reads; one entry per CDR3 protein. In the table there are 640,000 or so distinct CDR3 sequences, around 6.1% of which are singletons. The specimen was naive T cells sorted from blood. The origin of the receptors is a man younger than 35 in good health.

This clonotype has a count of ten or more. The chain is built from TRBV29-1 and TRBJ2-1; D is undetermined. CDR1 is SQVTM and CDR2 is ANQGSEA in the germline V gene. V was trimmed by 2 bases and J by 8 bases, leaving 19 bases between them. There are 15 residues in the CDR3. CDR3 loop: CSVESHRGKSDEQFF. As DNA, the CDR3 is TGCAGCGTTGAATCCCACCGCGGAAAAAGCGATGAGCAGTTCTTC.

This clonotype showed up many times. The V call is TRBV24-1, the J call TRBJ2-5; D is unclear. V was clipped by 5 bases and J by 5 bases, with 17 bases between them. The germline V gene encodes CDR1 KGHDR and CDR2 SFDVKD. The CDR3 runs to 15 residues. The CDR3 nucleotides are TGTGCCACCAGTGCCATTGTGGCGACCGGGGAGACCCAGTACTTC. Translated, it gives CATSAIVATGETQYF.